This entry lists 14 T cell receptor beta chains sequenced from one sample in a study of OX40 agonist ivuxolimab in advanced cancers. The method was immunoSEQ multiplex PCR; TCRdb's version includes in-frame clones alone and lacks a portion of them. The repertoire holds roughly 50,000 clones, with around 87% as singletons. The starting material was CD4+ or CD8+ T cells sorted from blood, obtained in a trial of the OX40 agonist ivuxolimab. These receptors all stem from an adult with an advanced solid tumor such as melanoma, head and neck, liver or kidney cancer.

The chain employs TRBV6-5 and TRBJ1-2; tentative D call: TRBD1 (6 bases). V was pared by 1 base and J by 2 bases, with 11 bases between. The length of the CDR3 is 15 residues. CDR1 and CDR2 from the germline V gene are MNHEY and SVGAGI. The CDR3 loop reads CASSYLTGFNYGYTF. The CDR3 DNA sequence: TGTGCCAGCAGTTACTTGACAGGTTTCAACTATGGCTACACCTTC.

The genes are TRBV6-1 and TRBJ2-1; 7 bases line up with TRBD1. Germline trimming cut 7 bases from V and 3 bases from J; bases unmatched to any gene: 9. This CDR3 contains 15 residues. Per the germline V gene, CDR1 is MNHNS and CDR2 is SASEGT. The CDR3 loop is CASTMTGQNYNEQFF. Here the CDR3 DNA reads TGTGCCAGCACCATGACAGGGCAAAACTACAATGAGCAGTTCTTC.

The chain employs TRBV4-2 and TRBJ1-2; D uncertain. Germline CDR1 and CDR2: LGHNA and YNFKEQ. The CDR3 sequence is 12 residues long. V lost 3 bases, J lost 2 bases, and 4 bases lay in between. The CDR3 nucleotides are TGTGCCAGCAGCCAGGGGAACTATGGCTACACCTTC. This encodes CASSQGNYGYTF.

The chain is built from TRBV20-1 and TRBJ1-1; D remains ambiguous. The length of the CDR3 is 11 residues. CDR1 is DFQATT, CDR2 SNEGSKA, per germline (reference sequence). Between the trimmed V and J ends, which lost 7 bases and 1 base, there was a span of 7 bases. CDR3 protein: CSVPQNTEAFF. The DNA for the CDR3 is TGCAGTGTACCCCAGAACACTGAAGCTTTCTTT.

The chain links TRBV9 to TRBJ1-2; 7 positions match TRBD1. Germline CDR1 and CDR2: SGDLS and YYNGEE. This CDR3 has 16 amino acids. Trimming removed 0 bases from V and 1 base from J; junction bases left unmatched: 6. The CDR3 sequence is CASSVAEGQYNYGYTF. The CDR3 region has the DNA TGTGCCAGCAGCGTAGCCGAGGGACAGTATAACTATGGCTACACCTTC.

The gene calls are TRBV12-5 and TRBJ1-1; no clear D. CDR3 length: 13 residues. With 2 bases removed from V and 1 base from J, the gap between germline ends came to 5 bases. In germline, CDR1 is LGHNT, CDR2 FRNRAP. In nucleotides, the CDR3 is TGTGCTAGTGGTTTGTGGGGGAACACTGAAGCTTTCTTT. It yields the protein CASGLWGNTEAFF.

The chain combines TRBV10-3 with TRBJ2-1, with D hard to call. V was clipped by 6 bases and J by 9 bases, with 9 bases between them. From germline, CDR1 is ENHRY and CDR2 SYGVKD. The CDR3 has 11 residues. CDR3 in DNA: TGTGCCATCAGAAGATCGGGTGAGCAGTTCTTC. As protein: CAIRRSGEQFF.

This clone was detected only once. This chain links TRBV13 with TRBJ2-7; no clear D gene. Germline assignment: CDR1 PRHDT and CDR2 FYEKMQ (reference sequence). The CDR3 contains 16 residues. Trimming removed 3 bases from V and 2 bases from J, with 17 bases in between. CDR3 coding DNA: TGTGCCAGCAGCTTTTCGTTGGGGAATGGAGCCTACGAGCAGTACTTC. Protein sequence: CASSFSLGNGAYEQYF. The full variable domain, its missing parts supplied by reference TRBV13 and TRBJ2-7, is AAGVIQSPRHLIKEKRETATLKCYPIPRHDTVYWYQQGPGQDPQFLISFYEKMQSDKGSIPDRFSAQQFSDYHSELNMSSLELGDSALYFCASSFSLGNGAYEQYFGPGTRLTVT.

The J gene is TRBJ1-1, the V gene TRBV2; no definite D call. Germline V gives CDR1 SNHLY, CDR2 FYNNEI. Deletions cut 4 bases from V and 8 bases from J, with 11 bases between. The CDR3 is made up of 12 amino acids. CDR3 nucleotides: TGTGCCAGCAGTGGAGGACGTCCAGAAGCTTTCTTT. Amino acids: CASSGGRPEAFF. Variable domain in full (rest from reference TRBV2 and TRBJ1-1): EPEVTQTPSHQVTQMGQEVILRCVPISNHLYFYWYRQILGQKVEFLVSFYNNEISEKSEIFDDQFSVERPDGSNFTLKIRSTKLEDSAMYFCASSGGRPEAFFGQGTRLTVV.

The CDR3 nucleotides are TGCGCCAGCAGCCAAGCCCCGGGACAGGGGCCTGGTGAGCAGTACTTC. Amino acids: CASSQAPGQGPGEQYF. The chain couples TRBV4-1 to TRBJ2-7; 10 bases are a match to TRBD1. This CDR3 contains 16 residues. Trimming at V came to 1 base and at J to 7 bases, leaving 10 bases not matched to a gene. Germline V gene data show CDR1 as MGHRA and CDR2 as YSYEKL.

V gene TRBV5-4 combines with J gene TRBJ2-1; D unresolved. The CDR3 extends over 13 amino acids. Looked up from germline, CDR1 is SGHNT and CDR2 is YYREEE (reference sequence). The germline V and J ends were trimmed by 4 bases and 10 bases, with 15 bases remaining between them. The CDR3 DNA is TGTGCCAGCAGCCCTGAACCGGAGAGGGAGCAGTTCTTC. Protein: CASSPEPEREQFF.

This clone was detected only a few times. This sequence joins TRBV4-1 and TRBJ2-1; 16 bases agree with TRBD2. The CDR3 has 19 amino acids. Germline lookup yields CDR1 MGHRA and CDR2 YSYEKL. V was pared by 3 bases and J by 6 bases, with 11 bases of the junction left unmatched. The CDR3 coding sequence is TGCGCCAGCAGCCACCCGGGACTAGCGGGAGGGCCAACCGTCAATGAGCAGTTCTTC. Its protein is CASSHPGLAGGPTVNEQFF.

The chain combines TRBV14 with TRBJ2-5, with 10 bases lining up with TRBD2. Germline lookup yields CDR1 SGHDN and CDR2 FVKESK. The V segment lost 3 bases and the J segment 2 bases; nucleotides outside the gene matches: 12. CDR3 length: 18 residues. The CDR3 here is CASSHGLAGVLVQETQYF. CDR3 nucleotides: TGTGCCAGCAGCCACGGGCTAGCGGGAGTATTGGTTCAAGAGACCCAGTACTTC.

The chain uses TRBV30 and TRBJ2-5, with 11 bases lining up with TRBD1. This CDR3 has 13 amino acids. Unmatched junction bases numbered 0, after V lost 5 bases and J lost 1 base. Germline CDR1 is GTSNPN and CDR2 is SVGIG (reference sequence). The CDR3: CAWGQGAQETQYF. The CDR3 nucleotides read TGTGCCTGGGGACAGGGGGCCCAAGAGACCCAGTACTTC.